The 6 T cell receptor beta chains below all came from one sample that was sequenced in a study of T cell therapy after organ transplantation. Profiled with immunoSEQ multiplex PCR; TCRdb holds only in-frame clones, not every one. The sample includes roughly 20,000 clones, over 80% of them seen just once. For these TCRs, the target antigens are not known. Time point specified: 20-29 weeks after completion of therapy. Sequenced material: CD8+ T cells from blood, taken after autologous CMV-specific T cell therapy. Source of these receptors: a human patient who had received a solid organ transplant and had CMV disease. Some of these T cells may belong to the graft donor.

A word on this clone: At the DNA level, this CDR3 is encoded by other sequences in the same sample as well. The genes are TRBV7-9 and TRBJ1-1; D is unclear. CDR3 length: 12 residues. V gave up 4 bases and J gave up 4 bases, with 7 bases separating them. CDR1 is SEHNR and CDR2 is FQNEAQ in the germline V gene (reference sequence). The CDR3 reads CASSWGGTEAFF. The CDR3 nucleotides are TGTGCCAGCAGCTGGGGAGGCACTGAAGCTTTCTTT.

The chain carries TRBV7-6 and TRBJ2-1; D perhaps matches TRBD2 (6 bases). The CDR3 runs to 15 residues. Trimming pared 0 bases from V and 2 bases from J, leaving 8 bases between. The germline gives CDR1 SGHVS, CDR2 FNYEAQ. Here the CDR3 DNA reads TGTGCCAGCAGCTTAGCTGGCGGGACCTACAATGAGCAGTTCTTC. As protein: CASSLAGGTYNEQFF.

This chain connects TRBV27 to TRBJ2-3; TRBD2 matches 8 bases. The CDR3 runs to 14 residues. Germline assignment: CDR1 MNHEY and CDR2 SMNVEV (reference sequence). After removal of 4 bases from V and 5 bases from J, the junction contained 5 bases not matched to a gene. The CDR3 sequence is CASSSPREVDTQYF. CDR3 coding DNA: TGTGCCAGCAGTTCCCCGCGGGAGGTAGATACGCAGTATTTT.

This rearrangement joins TRBV19 to TRBJ2-7, with D possibly being TRBD2 (5 bases). CDR1 is LNHDA and CDR2 is SQIVND in the germline V gene (reference sequence). Trimming pared 4 bases from V and 2 bases from J, leaving 15 bases between. CDR3 length equals 15 residues. CDR3 bases: TGTGCCAGTAGTAAAGGACTTTTTTGGGCCTACGAGCAGTACTTC. It specifies CASSKGLFWAYEQYF. Looking up the rest from reference TRBV19 and TRBJ2-7 gives the full variable domain: DGGITQSPKYLFRKEGQNVTLSCEQNLNHDAMYWYRQDPGQGLRLIYYSQIVNDFQKGDIAEGYSVSREKKESFPLTVTSAQKNPTAFYLCASSKGLFWAYEQYFGPGTRLTVT.

This clone was recorded once. This chain joins TRBV19 and TRBJ2-1, with a weak D call TRBD2 (5 bases). This CDR3 has 14 residues. Germline V gene data show CDR1 as LNHDA and CDR2 as SQIVND (reference sequence). V dropped 8 bases and J dropped 3 bases, with 14 bases sitting between them. The DNA for the CDR3 is TGTGCCAGTGCGTTTGGCGGGCTCTACAATGAGCAGTTCTTC. Translating it yields CASAFGGLYNEQFF.

V and J are TRBV5-4 and TRBJ2-3, with 11 nucleotides matching TRBD2. CDR1 and CDR2 from the germline V gene are SGHNT and YYREEE (reference sequence). This CDR3 is 16 amino acids long. The V segment lost 2 bases and the J segment 4 bases; nucleotides outside the gene matches: 6. The CDR3 loop reads CASSFYTSGRSDTQYF. As DNA, the CDR3 is TGTGCCAGCAGCTTCTATACTAGCGGGAGATCAGATACGCAGTATTTT.